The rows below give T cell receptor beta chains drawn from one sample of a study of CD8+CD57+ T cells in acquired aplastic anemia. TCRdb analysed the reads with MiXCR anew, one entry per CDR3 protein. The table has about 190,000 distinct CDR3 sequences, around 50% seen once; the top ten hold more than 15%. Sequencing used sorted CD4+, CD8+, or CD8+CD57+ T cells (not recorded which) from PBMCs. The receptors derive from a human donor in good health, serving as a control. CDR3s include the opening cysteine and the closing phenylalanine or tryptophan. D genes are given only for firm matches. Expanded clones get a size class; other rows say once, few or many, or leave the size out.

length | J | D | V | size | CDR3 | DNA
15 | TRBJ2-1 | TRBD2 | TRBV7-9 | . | CASSHERDYRDEQFF | TGTGCCAGCAGCCACGAGAGGGACTATAGGGATGAGCAGTTCTTC
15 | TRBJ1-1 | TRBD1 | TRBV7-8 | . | CASSFPGQPNTEAFF | TGTGCCAGCAGCTTTCCGGGACAGCCGAACACTGAAGCTTTCTTT
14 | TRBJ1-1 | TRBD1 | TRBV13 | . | CASSDGTGIPEAFF | TGTGCCAGCAGCGACGGGACAGGGATCCCTGAAGCTTTCTTT
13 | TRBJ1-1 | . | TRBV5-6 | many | CASSFRTLSGAFF | TGTGCCAGCAGCTTTCGGACACTGAGCGGGGCTTTCTTT
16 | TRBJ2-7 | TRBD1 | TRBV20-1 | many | CSASGTGTGYSYEQYF | TGCAGTGCTAGCGGAACCGGGACAGGTTACTCCTACGAGCAGTACTTC
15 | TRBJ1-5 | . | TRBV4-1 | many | CASSHRVGGNQPQHF | TGCGCCAGCAGCCACAGGGTAGGGGGGAATCAGCCCCAGCATTTT
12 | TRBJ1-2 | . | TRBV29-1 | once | CSVDRGLYGYTF | TGCAGCGTTGATCGAGGGCTCTATGGCTACACCTTC
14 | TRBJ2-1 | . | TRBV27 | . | CASSLLGVVNEQFF | TGTGCCAGCAGTTTACTGGGGGTCGTCAATGAGCAGTTCTTC
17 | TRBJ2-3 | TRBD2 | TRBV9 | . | CASSEPSGGLPTDTQYF | TGTGCCAGCAGCGAACCTAGCGGGGGGCTCCCCACAGATACGCAGTATTTT
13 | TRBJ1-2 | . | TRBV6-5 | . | CASSSGRRYGYTF | TGTGCCAGCAGTTCAGGAAGGAGGTATGGCTACACCTTC
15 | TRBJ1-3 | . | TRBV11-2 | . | CASSLVRGSGNTIYF | TGTGCCAGCAGCTTAGTCAGGGGCTCTGGAAACACCATATATTTT
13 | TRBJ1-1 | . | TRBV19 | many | CASSTGLHTEAFF | TGTGCCAGTAGTACCGGATTACACACTGAAGCTTTCTTT
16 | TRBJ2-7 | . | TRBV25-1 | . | CASSEVTGGSSYEQYF | TGTGCCAGCAGTGAGGTTACGGGCGGTAGCTCCTACGAGCAGTACTTC
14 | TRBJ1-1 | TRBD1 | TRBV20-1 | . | CSATGGTGGGEAFF | TGCAGTGCTACAGGGGGGACAGGGGGCGGTGAAGCTTTCTTT
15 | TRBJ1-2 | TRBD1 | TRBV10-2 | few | CASNAGTGGADGYTF | TGCGCCAGCAACGCCGGGACAGGGGGCGCGGATGGCTACACCTTC
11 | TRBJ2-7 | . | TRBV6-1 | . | CASRDRDEQYF | TGTGCCAGCAGAGACCGGGACGAGCAGTACTTC
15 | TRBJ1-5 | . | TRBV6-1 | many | CASIPTGLSNQPQHF | TGTGCCAGCATTCCCACGGGGCTTAGCAATCAGCCCCAGCATTTT
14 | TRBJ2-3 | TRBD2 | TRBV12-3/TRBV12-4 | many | CASYSGGAGDTQYF | TGTGCCAGTTATAGCGGGGGGGCCGGGGATACGCAGTATTTT
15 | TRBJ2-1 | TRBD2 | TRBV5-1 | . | CASSLALAGGNEQFF | TGCGCCAGCAGCTTGGCGCTAGCGGGTGGCAATGAGCAGTTCTTC
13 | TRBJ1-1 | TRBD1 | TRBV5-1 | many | CASSEDRGTEAFF | TGCGCCAGCAGCGAGGACAGGGGCACTGAAGCTTTCTTT
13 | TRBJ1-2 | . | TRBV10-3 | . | CASSGDKYYGYTF | TGTGCCAGCAGTGGGGACAAGTACTATGGCTACACCTTC
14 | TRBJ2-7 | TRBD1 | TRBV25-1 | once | CASRQGALRNEQYF | TGTGCCAGCAGACAGGGGGCCCTTCGGAACGAGCAGTACTTC
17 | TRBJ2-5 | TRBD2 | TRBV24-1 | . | CATSDFRTSGYQETQYF | TGTGCCACCAGTGATTTTCGGACTAGCGGATATCAAGAGACCCAGTACTTC
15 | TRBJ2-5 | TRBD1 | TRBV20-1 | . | CSAREDRVRIQPQYF | TGCAGTGCTAGAGAGGACAGGGTGAGGATCCAGCCCCAGTACTTC
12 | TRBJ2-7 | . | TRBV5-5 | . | CASRDGSYERYF | TGTGCCAGCAGGGACGGTTCCTACGAGCGGTACTTC
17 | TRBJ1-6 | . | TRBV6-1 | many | CASSEDGGPSLYSPLHF | TGTGCCAGCAGTGAAGATGGGGGGCCTTCGTTATATTCACCCCTCCACTTT
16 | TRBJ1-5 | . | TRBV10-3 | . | CASSCFRQAYNQPQHF | TGTGCCAGCAGTTGCTTCCGACAGGCTTATAATCAGCCCCAGCATTTT
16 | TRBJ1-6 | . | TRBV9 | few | CASSVGSGSMNSPLHF | TGTGCCAGCAGCGTAGGATCAGGGAGTATGAATTCACCCCTCCACTTT
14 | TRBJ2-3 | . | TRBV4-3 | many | CASSQDRTIDTQYF | TGCGCCAGCAGCCAAGATCGAACGATAGATACGCAGTATTTT
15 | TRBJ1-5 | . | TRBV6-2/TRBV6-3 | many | CASRMGDTFNQPQHF | TGTGCCAGCAGAATGGGCGACACATTCAATCAGCCCCAGCATTTT
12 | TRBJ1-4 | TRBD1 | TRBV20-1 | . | CSPGQGGEKLFF | TGCAGCCCGGGACAGGGAGGTGAAAAACTGTTTTTT
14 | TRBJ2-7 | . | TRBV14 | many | CASSRQPSESEQYF | TGTGCCAGCAGCCGACAACCATCCGAGTCCGAGCAGTACTTC
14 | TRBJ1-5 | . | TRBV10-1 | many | CASSAPYSNQPQHF | TGCGCCAGCAGCGCCCCTTATAGCAATCAGCCCCAGCATTTT
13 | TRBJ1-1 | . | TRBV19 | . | CASSREGSTEAFF | TGTGCCAGCAGCAGGGAAGGGAGCACTGAAGCTTTCTTT
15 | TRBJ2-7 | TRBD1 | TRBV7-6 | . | CASSQSTGVAYEQYF | TGTGCCAGCAGCCAATCGACAGGGGTGGCGTACGAGCAGTACTTC
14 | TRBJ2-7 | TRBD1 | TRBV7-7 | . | CASSPGTGGREQYF | TGTGCCAGCAGCCCCGGGACAGGGGGCCGCGAGCAGTACTTC
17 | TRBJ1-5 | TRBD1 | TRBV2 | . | CASRRDRGMNSNQPQHF | TGTGCCAGCAGAAGGGACAGGGGGATGAATAGCAATCAGCCCCAGCATTTT
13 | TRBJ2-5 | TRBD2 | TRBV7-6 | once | CASSTAGGETQYF | TGCGCCAGCAGCACCGCGGGGGGGGAGACCCAGTACTTC
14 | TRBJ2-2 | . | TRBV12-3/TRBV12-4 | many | CATLLRANTGELFF | TGTGCCACCCTTTTGCGAGCGAACACCGGGGAGCTGTTTTTT
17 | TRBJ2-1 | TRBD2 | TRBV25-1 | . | CASSEPAAGLAGDEQFF | TGTGCCAGCAGTGAGCCCGCCGCGGGACTAGCGGGAGACGAGCAGTTCTTC
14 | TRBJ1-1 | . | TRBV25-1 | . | CASSTLNRNTEAFF | TGTGCCAGCAGTACGCTCAACAGGAACACTGAAGCTTTCTTT
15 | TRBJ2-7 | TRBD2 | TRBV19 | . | CASSMAGSGRNRQYF | TGTGCCAGTAGTATGGCTGGTAGCGGGAGGAACCGGCAGTACTTC
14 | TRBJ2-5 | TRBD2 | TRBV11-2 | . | CASSLNRAGETQYF | TGTGCCAGCAGCTTAAACAGAGCGGGGGAGACCCAGTACTTC
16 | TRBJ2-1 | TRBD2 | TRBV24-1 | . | CATSDPGLAGGFEQFF | TGTGCCACCAGTGATCCGGGACTAGCGGGGGGGTTTGAGCAGTTCTTC
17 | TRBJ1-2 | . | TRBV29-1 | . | CSVEDLNKKGLDYGYTF | TGCAGCGTTGAAGATCTAAATAAGAAGGGGTTGGACTATGGCTACACCTTC
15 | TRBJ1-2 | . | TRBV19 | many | CASSINPTVRLGYTF | TGTGCCAGTAGTATAAATCCGACCGTAAGATTAGGCTACACCTTC
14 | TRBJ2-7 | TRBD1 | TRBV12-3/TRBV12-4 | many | CASSLQGALGEQYF | TGTGCCAGCAGTTTACAGGGGGCGCTGGGGGAGCAGTACTTC
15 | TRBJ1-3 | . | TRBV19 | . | CASSELGGPGNTIYF | TGTGCCAGTAGTGAATTGGGGGGACCTGGAAACACCATATATTTT
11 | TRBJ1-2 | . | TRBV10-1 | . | CANPHSIGYTF | TGCGCCAACCCACACAGTATTGGCTACACCTTC
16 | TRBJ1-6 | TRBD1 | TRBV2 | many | CASSDRDSSYNSPLHF | TGTGCCAGCAGCGACCGGGACAGCTCCTATAATTCACCCCTCCACTTT
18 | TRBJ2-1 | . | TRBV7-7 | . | CASSLEELAGAAYNEQFF | TGTGCTAGCAGCTTAGAGGAACTAGCAGGGGCTGCGTACAATGAGCAGTTCTTC
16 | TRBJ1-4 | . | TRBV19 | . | CASSPRGRGLNEKLFF | TGTGCCAGTAGTCCGCGGGGCAGGGGTCTCAATGAAAAACTGTTTTTT
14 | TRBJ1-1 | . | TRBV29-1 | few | CSVEDGYLRAEAFF | TGCAGCGTTGAAGACGGCTATTTACGAGCTGAAGCTTTCTTT
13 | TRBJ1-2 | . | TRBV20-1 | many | CSARGGGGYGYTF | TGCAGTGCTAGAGGGGGGGGGGGCTATGGCTACACCTTC